What follows are 27 T cell receptor beta chains derived from one specimen sequenced in a study of blood T cells in healthy people across ages. The second PCR ran about 6 to 11 cycles with a sample-barcoded 5' primer and J-beta primers. Each CDR3 protein is one row after TCRdb ran MiXCR on the 5' RACE reads. The table lists about 1,000,000 distinct CDR3 sequences, around 43% of them singletons. The sample was blood. The receptor set was obtained from a woman aged 60-70 years in good health.

The gene calls are TRBV4-1 and TRBJ1-2, with D maybe TRBD1 (6 bases). CDR1 is MGHRA, CDR2 YSYEKL, per germline. CDR3 size: 18 residues. V lost 0 bases to trimming and J lost 5 bases, with 22 bases between them. CDR3 region: CASSQDSQGLRLWYGYTF. The CDR3 bases are TGCGCCAGCAGCCAAGATTCACAGGGTCTACGCCTTTGGTATGGCTACACCTTC.

The chain recombines TRBV18 with TRBJ2-1; maybe TRBD1 (6 bases). Germline values: CDR1 KGHSH, CDR2 LQKENI. V lost 3 bases and J 5 bases, leaving 17 bases between the germline ends. The CDR3 contains 16 residues. CDR3 DNA: TGTGCCAGCTCACCCCTGGGGCAGGGGAGCAACAATGAGCAGTTCTTC. Translated, it gives CASSPLGQGSNNEQFF.

This clonotype was recorded at least ten times. The chain is built from TRBV3-1 and TRBJ2-1; 7 bases are shared with TRBD2. The trim removed 0 bases at V and 4 bases at J, leaving 3 bases unmatched. Germline-derived CDR1 and CDR2 are LGHDT and YNNKEL (reference sequence). This CDR3 comprises 15 residues. CDR3 DNA sequence: TGTGCCAGCAGCCAAGATCCAGCGGGATACAATGAGCAGTTCTTC. Its translation: CASSQDPAGYNEQFF.

This clonotype has just a few counts. The CDR3 is CASSSRDKDTDEQFF. CDR3 coding DNA: TGTGCCAGCAGTTCGCGGGACAAGGATACGGATGAGCAGTTCTTC. The chain uses TRBV12-3 or TRBV12-4 and TRBJ2-1; either TRBD1 or TRBD2 may fit D (6 bases each). This CDR3 comprises 15 residues. Between the trimmed V and J ends, which lost 4 bases and 8 bases, there was a span of 18 bases.

As DNA, the CDR3 is TGCAGTGCTTCAGGCCTAGCGGGATGGGACAATGAGCAGTTCTTC. It specifies CSASGLAGWDNEQFF. J is TRBJ2-1 and V is TRBV20-1, with TRBD2 matching over 9 bases. From germline, CDR1 is DFQATT and CDR2 SNEGSKA (reference sequence). The CDR3 is 15 residues long. Trimming took 5 bases from V and 5 from J; bases not matched to a gene: 10.

The chain joins TRBV12-3 or TRBV12-4 to TRBJ2-5, with TRBD2 matching 10 bases. Trimming at V came to 6 bases and at J to 11 bases, leaving 12 bases not matched to a gene. The CDR3 consists of 14 residues. The CDR3 bases are TGTGCCAGCAGACCTCTAGCGGGAGCCTCCGTGCAGTACTTC. This encodes CASRPLAGASVQYF.

The gene calls are TRBV20-1 and TRBJ2-1; D might be TRBD1 or TRBD2, each matching 5 bases. In germline, CDR1 is DFQATT, CDR2 SNEGSKA (reference sequence). This CDR3 contains 18 residues. Between the trimmed V and J ends, which lost 6 bases and 6 bases, there was a span of 30 bases. The CDR3 DNA sequence: TGCAGTGCCATACTAGGCTACGAGCGACAGACCCTTGGCAATGAGCAGTTCTTC. Encoded protein: CSAILGYERQTLGNEQFF.

This chain links TRBV20-1 with TRBJ2-3, with 10 bases that match TRBD2. The CDR3 length is 15 residues. Losses at the gene ends were 6 bases for V and 3 bases for J; bases not matched to a gene: 9. Germline V lookup: CDR1 DFQATT, CDR2 SNEGSKA (reference sequence). The CDR3 region is CSARSLAGVTDTQYF. As DNA, the CDR3 is TGCAGTGCGAGGTCTCTAGCGGGAGTTACAGATACGCAGTATTTT.

V gene TRBV12-3 or TRBV12-4 combines with J gene TRBJ2-7; D remains unclear. Trimming took off 5 bases at V and 5 bases at J, with 16 bases between the two ends. The CDR3 loop spans 14 amino acids. The CDR3, as DNA: TGTGCCAGCAGTCGGACGCCGGGTTATGACGAGCAGTACTTC. It yields the protein CASSRTPGYDEQYF.

The sample holds a few counts of this clonotype. This chain connects TRBV30 to TRBJ1-1, with D perhaps TRBD1 (6 bases). Germline assignment: CDR1 GTSNPN and CDR2 SVGIG (reference sequence). V was trimmed by 3 bases and J by 4 bases, leaving 9 bases between them. This CDR3 is built from 12 residues. CDR3 bases: TGTGCCTGGAGGGGGGGCGGCACTGAAGCTTTCTTT. It translates to CAWRGGGTEAFF.

The rearrangement links TRBV29-1 to TRBJ2-1; 11 bases line up with TRBD2. The CDR3 has 14 amino acids. Germline V CDR1 and CDR2: SQVTM, ANQGSEA. V was clipped by 7 bases and J by 3 bases; unmatched bases: 5. The DNA for the CDR3 is TGCAGCGGCATAGGACTAGCGGGCTACAATGAGCAGTTCTTC. Encoded protein: CSGIGLAGYNEQFF.

A few counts support this clonotype. The V call is TRBV4-1, the J call TRBJ2-1; TRBD2 matches 7 bases. CDR3 length: 18 residues. CDR1 is MGHRA, CDR2 YSYEKL, per germline. V lost 1 base to trimming and J lost 9 bases; unmatched junction nucleotides: 18. The CDR3 reads CASSQAEGGLGRSREQFF. DNA for the CDR3: TGCGCCAGCAGCCAAGCGGAGGGAGGGCTAGGGAGATCCCGTGAGCAGTTCTTC.

This clonotype was seen more than once but under ten times. The chain couples TRBV27 to TRBJ2-7, with D possibly being TRBD2 (5 bases). This CDR3 has 14 amino acids. Germline CDR1 MNHEY, CDR2 SMNVEV (reference sequence). Trimming pared 2 bases from V and 2 bases from J, leaving 10 bases between. CDR3 residues: CASSLGGYPYEQYF. CDR3 in DNA: TGTGCCAGCAGTTTAGGCGGGTACCCCTACGAGCAGTACTTC.

As regards this clonotype: A much larger clone is a single base away; this may be a read error. The gene calls are TRBV5-1 and TRBJ2-1, with TRBD2 matching over 11 bases. V shed 0 bases, J shed 2 bases, and the junction held 4 bases outside the gene matches. CDR1 is SGHRS and CDR2 is YFSETQ in the germline V gene. This CDR3 has 17 residues. DNA for the CDR3: TGCGCCAGCAGCTTGGGCCCGACTAGCGGGGCCTACAATGAGCAGTTCTTC. The encoded protein is CASSLGPTSGAYNEQFF.

This chain joins TRBV20-1 and TRBJ2-5, with TRBD2 matching 9 bases. Germline CDR1 DFQATT, CDR2 SNEGSKA (reference sequence). The junction had 10 bases not matched to a gene; V was cut back by 6 bases and J by 2 bases. The CDR3 is 15 residues long. CDR3 in amino acids: CSARSVAGGQETQYF. CDR3 DNA sequence: TGCAGTGCCCGTAGTGTGGCGGGAGGGCAAGAGACCCAGTACTTC.

This clonotype occurred a few times. The chain combines TRBV3-1 with TRBJ2-1; 7 positions match TRBD1. After removal of 4 bases from V and 7 bases from J, the junction contained 4 bases not matched to a gene. The germline V gene encodes CDR1 LGHDT and CDR2 YNNKEL (reference sequence). The CDR3 is 13 amino acids. DNA of the CDR3: TGTGCCAGCAGCCTAACCAGGGGGAATGAGCAGTTCTTC. Its translation is CASSLTRGNEQFF.

The gene calls are TRBV5-6 and TRBJ2-3; TRBD2 matches at 8 bases. Germline V gene lookup returns CDR1 SGHDT and CDR2 YYEEEE. The V and J ends lost 4 bases and 7 bases, in that order; junction bases with no gene match: 14. The CDR3 is made up of 16 amino acids. CDR3 sequence (DNA): TGTGCCAGCAGCATGTCGGGGAGCGGGAGAGGATATACGCAGTATTTT. As protein: CASSMSGSGRGYTQYF.

A few counts support this clonotype. The genes are TRBV28 and TRBJ2-3, with TRBD1 matching over 7 bases. This CDR3 has 15 amino acids. Germline CDR1 reads MDHEN; CDR2 reads SYDVKM. The ends lost 5 bases at V and 0 bases at J; junction bases unmatched: 5. CDR3 residues: CASSPGQSSTDTQYF. The CDR3 DNA is TGTGCCAGCAGTCCGGGACAGTCCAGCACAGATACGCAGTATTTT.

V gene TRBV20-1 combines with J gene TRBJ2-3, with 10 bases lining up with TRBD2. The trim removed 6 bases at V and 1 base at J, leaving 10 bases unmatched. Per germline, CDR1 DFQATT and CDR2 SNEGSKA (reference sequence). CDR3 length equals 16 residues. The CDR3 protein is CSATDSGTSGTDTQYF. CDR3 coding DNA: TGCAGTGCGACTGACTCCGGGACTAGCGGCACAGATACGCAGTATTTT.

The chain recombines TRBV10-3 with TRBJ2-7; 7 nucleotides line up with TRBD1. J gave up 6 bases and V 0 bases, and 8 bases lay outside the gene matches. The CDR3 sequence is 15 residues long. The germline gives CDR1 ENHRY, CDR2 SYGVKD. The CDR3 region has the DNA TGTGCCATCAGTGAGTCGACAGGGTCTTATCTCGAGCAGTACTTC. Its translation: CAISESTGSYLEQYF.

CDR3 protein: CASSYGTGEANYGYTF. The CDR3 DNA reads as TGCGCCAGCAGCTACGGGACAGGCGAAGCTAACTATGGCTACACCTTC. The chain recombines TRBV5-1 with TRBJ1-2; TRBD1 matches 8 bases. CDR3 length equals 16 residues. V lost 3 bases, J lost 0 bases, and 7 bases stayed unmatched. Germline V CDR1 and CDR2: SGHRS, YFSETQ. Together with reference TRBV5-1 and TRBJ1-2, the CDR3 gives the full variable domain: KAGVTQTPRYLIKTRGQQVTLSCSPISGHRSVSWYQQTPGQGLQFLFEYFSETQRNKGNFPGRFSGRQFSNSRSEMNVSTLELGDSALYLCASSYGTGEANYGYTFGSGTRLTVV.

This clonotype was observed a few times. This chain connects TRBV11-2 to TRBJ2-7; D remains unclear. Trimming took 3 bases from V and 2 from J, leaving 8 bases between them. Looked up from germline, CDR1 is SGHAT and CDR2 is FQNNGV. The CDR3 is 13 amino acids. The CDR3 sequence is CASSFSRTYEQYF. CDR3 sequence (DNA): TGTGCCAGCAGCTTCTCTAGAACCTACGAGCAGTACTTC.

The count of this clonotype is one. V is TRBV10-3 and J is TRBJ2-1; D not resolved. Trimming removed 3 bases from V and 7 bases from J, with 4 bases in between. The V gene's germline CDR1 is ENHRY and CDR2 SYGVKD. The CDR3 runs 11 residues. CDR3 nucleotide sequence: TGTGCCATCAGTGACCTTAATGAGCAGTTCTTC. Translating it yields CAISDLNEQFF.

Turning to this clonotype: This may arise from a read error, as a much more abundant clone is one base away. The chain couples TRBV12-3 or TRBV12-4 to TRBJ2-7; no definite D call. This CDR3 is built from 11 residues. V shed 5 bases and J shed 12 bases, with 14 bases lying between them. The CDR3 nucleotides read TGTGCCAGCAGTCTAGGAAGAATGGTGTACTTC. It codes for CASSLGRMVYF.

This clonotype is a singleton in its sample. The chain couples TRBV11-2 to TRBJ2-5; 14 bases line up with TRBD2. CDR3 length: 17 amino acids. CDR1 is SGHAT, CDR2 FQNNGV, per germline. V lost 1 base to trimming and J lost 5 bases; unmatched junction nucleotides: 6. The DNA of the CDR3 is TGTGCCAGCAGCTTAGGACTAGCGGGAGGGCCCGTGGAGACCCAGTACTTC. This translates into CASSLGLAGGPVETQYF.

The rearrangement joins TRBV27 to TRBJ2-5; weak D call: TRBD2 (6 bases). Trimming removed 2 bases from V and 5 bases from J, with 15 bases in between. CDR1 and CDR2 (germline): MNHEY, SMNVEV (reference sequence). The CDR3 is 15 residues long. Here the CDR3 reads CASSLKALGGETQYF. CDR3 DNA: TGTGCCAGCAGTTTAAAGGCACTAGGAGGGGAGACCCAGTACTTC.

This clonotype was seen ten or more times. The genes are TRBV15 and TRBJ2-5; D is unresolved. Germline V gene data show CDR1 as LNHNV and CDR2 as YYDKDF (reference sequence). V lost 4 bases and J 5 bases, leaving 5 bases between the germline ends. The length of the CDR3 is 11 residues. The CDR3 protein is CATSKTETQYF. The CDR3 DNA reads as TGTGCCACCAGCAAGACGGAGACCCAGTACTTC.